This T cell receptor beta chain was observed in a study of cytomegalovirus exposure and HLA in healthy donors. There are 16 residues in the CDR3. The V gene's germline CDR1 is LGHNA and CDR2 YNFKEQ. The V and J ends lost 0 bases and 0 bases respectively, with 10 bases between them. With 60 Vbeta and 13 Jbeta primers, the PCR was carried out. Libraries were prepared by immunoSEQ multiplex PCR; TCRdb keeps only in-frame clonotypes and omits some of them. This table has fewer than 120,000 clones, 86% appearing once. The TCR originated in a man aged 40-49 years in good health and CMV-seronegative. This chain links TRBV4-2 with TRBJ2-3; D perhaps matches TRBD2 (7 bases). The sequencing sample was made of PBMCs. CDR3 DNA: TGTGCCAGCAGCCAAGACCGGGGGGCTAGCACAGATACGCAGTATTTT. Translated: CASSQDRGASTDTQYF.